This is a list of T cell receptor beta chains from one sample in a study of cytomegalovirus exposure and HLA in healthy donors. Profiled with immunoSEQ multiplex PCR; TCRdb holds only in-frame clones, not every one. This sample has over 120,000 clones; around 90% occur once, and the top ten carry under 5%. Input material: PBMCs. The source is a man aged 18 to 29 in good health and CMV-seropositive. Both conserved end residues are part of each CDR3. The order of the fields is clone size, D gene, V gene, J gene, CDR3 length, CDR3 DNA, CDR3 protein. A D gene is named only where the DNA matches it firmly. Rows give clone size only sometimes, using once, few, many, or a class for an expanded clone.

clone_size: -
d_call: -
v_call: TRBV6-4
j_call: TRBJ2-1
cdr3_length: 15
cdr3_nt: TGTGCCAGCAGTGACAGAGATCGGGGGTCCAATGAGCAGTTCTTC
cdr3_aa: CASSDRDRGSNEQFF

clone_size: -
d_call: -
v_call: TRBV5-1
j_call: TRBJ2-7
cdr3_length: 15
cdr3_nt: TGCGCCAGCAGCTTGCAAAATTTCGGTCTATACGAGCAGTACTTC
cdr3_aa: CASSLQNFGLYEQYF

clone_size: -
d_call: -
v_call: TRBV11-3
j_call: TRBJ1-6
cdr3_length: 13
cdr3_nt: TGTGCCAGCAGCTTGACAGTCAATTCACCCCTCCACTTT
cdr3_aa: CASSLTVNSPLHF

clone_size: -
d_call: -
v_call: TRBV11-2
j_call: TRBJ1-1
cdr3_length: 16
cdr3_nt: TGTGCCAGCAGCTTAAACGGGGGAAACCAGAACACTGAAGCTTTCTTT
cdr3_aa: CASSLNGGNQNTEAFF

clone_size: -
d_call: TRBD1
v_call: TRBV28
j_call: TRBJ2-1
cdr3_length: 14
cdr3_nt: TGTGCCAGCAGTTACAGGGGGTTCTACAATGAGCAGTTCTTC
cdr3_aa: CASSYRGFYNEQFF

clone_size: -
d_call: -
v_call: TRBV6-5
j_call: TRBJ1-5
cdr3_length: 13
cdr3_nt: TGTGCCAGCAGTTCCTCCTTCAATCAGCCCCAGCATTTT
cdr3_aa: CASSSSFNQPQHF

clone_size: -
d_call: -
v_call: TRBV29-1
j_call: TRBJ1-1
cdr3_length: 12
cdr3_nt: TGCAGCGCGGAAGGAGGGGACACTGAAGCTTTCTTT
cdr3_aa: CSAEGGDTEAFF

clone_size: -
d_call: TRBD2
v_call: TRBV10-2
j_call: TRBJ2-2
cdr3_length: 15
cdr3_nt: TGCGCCAGCCGGGGGACTAGCGGGTATAGCGGGGAGCTGTTTTTT
cdr3_aa: CASRGTSGYSGELFF

clone_size: once
d_call: -
v_call: TRBV5-6
j_call: TRBJ2-5
cdr3_length: 14
cdr3_nt: TGTGCCAGCAGCCCACGGCCGGGCGAGGGTCTCCAGTACTTC
cdr3_aa: CASSPRPGEGLQYF

clone_size: -
d_call: -
v_call: TRBV30
j_call: TRBJ1-4
cdr3_length: 13
cdr3_nt: TGTGCCTGGAGGGCTACGGAGCGGGGGAAACTGTTTTTT
cdr3_aa: CAWRATERGKLFF

clone_size: -
d_call: -
v_call: TRBV6-5
j_call: TRBJ1-2
cdr3_length: 13
cdr3_nt: TGTGCCAGCAGACCCCGTAGAGGTGACGGCTACACCTTC
cdr3_aa: CASRPRRGDGYTF

clone_size: -
d_call: -
v_call: TRBV18
j_call: TRBJ1-1
cdr3_length: 15
cdr3_nt: TGTGCCAGCTCACCACCTGGCAGGATGAACACTGAAGCTTTCTTT
cdr3_aa: CASSPPGRMNTEAFF

clone_size: -
d_call: -
v_call: TRBV15
j_call: TRBJ1-1
cdr3_length: 13
cdr3_nt: TGTGCCACCAGCGGTGGGGAGGTCTCTGAAGCTTTCTTT
cdr3_aa: CATSGGEVSEAFF

clone_size: -
d_call: -
v_call: TRBV5-1
j_call: TRBJ1-1
cdr3_length: 13
cdr3_nt: TGCGCCAGCAGCTTGGGGCAGGCCACTGAAGCTTTCTTT
cdr3_aa: CASSLGQATEAFF

clone_size: -
d_call: -
v_call: TRBV19
j_call: TRBJ1-1
cdr3_length: 13
cdr3_nt: TGTGCCAGTAGTATAGTTGGGCAGGCTGAAGCTTTCTTT
cdr3_aa: CASSIVGQAEAFF

clone_size: -
d_call: -
v_call: TRBV19
j_call: TRBJ1-4
cdr3_length: 14
cdr3_nt: TGTGCCAGTAGACCAACTGCAACTAATGAAAAACTGTTTTTT
cdr3_aa: CASRPTATNEKLFF

clone_size: -
d_call: TRBD1
v_call: TRBV27
j_call: TRBJ2-1
cdr3_length: 15
cdr3_nt: TGTGCCAGCAGTTGGGGACAGGGGGCGCTAAATGAGCAGTTCTTC
cdr3_aa: CASSWGQGALNEQFF

clone_size: -
d_call: TRBD2
v_call: TRBV9
j_call: TRBJ2-5
cdr3_length: 17
cdr3_nt: TGTGCCAGCAGCGTAAATGGTGCGGGAGGGCCGTGGGAGACCCAGTACTTC
cdr3_aa: CASSVNGAGGPWETQYF

clone_size: -
d_call: -
v_call: TRBV7-9
j_call: TRBJ2-1
cdr3_length: 16
cdr3_nt: TGTGCCAGCAGCTCCTTTAGCGGATCTTCCTACAATGAGCAGTTCTTC
cdr3_aa: CASSSFSGSSYNEQFF

clone_size: -
d_call: -
v_call: TRBV6-7
j_call: TRBJ1-2
cdr3_length: 13
cdr3_nt: TGTGCCAGCAATATTGACAGCGGGGCTGGCTACACCTTC
cdr3_aa: CASNIDSGAGYTF

clone_size: -
d_call: -
v_call: TRBV11-2
j_call: TRBJ2-7
cdr3_length: 13
cdr3_nt: TGTGCCAGCAGCCGCTACAGGGCCTACGAGCAGTACTTC
cdr3_aa: CASSRYRAYEQYF

clone_size: -
d_call: -
v_call: TRBV7-2
j_call: TRBJ2-5
cdr3_length: 15
cdr3_nt: TGTGCCAGCAGTCGGACCGGGACTCTAGGAGAGACCCAGTACTTC
cdr3_aa: CASSRTGTLGETQYF

clone_size: -
d_call: TRBD2
v_call: TRBV7-8
j_call: TRBJ2-7
cdr3_length: 15
cdr3_nt: TGTGCCAGCAGCTTAACTAGCGGGAGACCCTACGAGCAGTACTTC
cdr3_aa: CASSLTSGRPYEQYF

clone_size: -
d_call: -
v_call: TRBV5-3
j_call: TRBJ2-7
cdr3_length: 13
cdr3_nt: TGTGCCAGAAGCTTTCCCAGGGGCATCGAGCAGTACTTC
cdr3_aa: CARSFPRGIEQYF

clone_size: -
d_call: -
v_call: TRBV29-1
j_call: TRBJ2-7
cdr3_length: 12
cdr3_nt: TGCAGCGTTGTTCCTACCGGGTACGAGCAGTACTTC
cdr3_aa: CSVVPTGYEQYF

clone_size: -
d_call: -
v_call: TRBV6-1
j_call: TRBJ1-5
cdr3_length: 14
cdr3_nt: TGTGCCAGCACCCTCGGTCAAAGCAATCAGCCCCAGCATTTT
cdr3_aa: CASTLGQSNQPQHF

clone_size: -
d_call: -
v_call: TRBV6-6
j_call: TRBJ1-1
cdr3_length: 13
cdr3_nt: TGTGCCAGCACAGGAAGCAAGAACACTGAAGCTTTCTTT
cdr3_aa: CASTGSKNTEAFF

clone_size: -
d_call: TRBD2
v_call: TRBV19
j_call: TRBJ2-1
cdr3_length: 16
cdr3_nt: TGTGCCAGTATTAGTACGGGCGGGAGCTCCTACAATGAGCAGTTCTTC
cdr3_aa: CASISTGGSSYNEQFF